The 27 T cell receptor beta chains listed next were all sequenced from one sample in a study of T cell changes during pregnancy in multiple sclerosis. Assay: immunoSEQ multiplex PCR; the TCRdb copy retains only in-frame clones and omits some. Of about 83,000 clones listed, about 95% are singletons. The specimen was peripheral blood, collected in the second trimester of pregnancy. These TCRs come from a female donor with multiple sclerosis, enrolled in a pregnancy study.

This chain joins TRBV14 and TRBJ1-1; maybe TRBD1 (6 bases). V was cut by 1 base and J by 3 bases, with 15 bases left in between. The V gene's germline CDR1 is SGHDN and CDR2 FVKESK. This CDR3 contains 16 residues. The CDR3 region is CASSQGRGGRYTEAFF. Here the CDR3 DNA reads TGTGCCAGCAGCCAAGGGAGGGGGGGGCGGTACACTGAAGCTTTCTTT.

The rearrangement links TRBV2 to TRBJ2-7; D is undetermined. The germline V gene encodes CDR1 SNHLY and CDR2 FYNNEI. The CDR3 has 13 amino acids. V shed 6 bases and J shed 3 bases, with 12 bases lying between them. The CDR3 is CASRILQNYEQYF. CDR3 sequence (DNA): TGTGCCAGCAGAATATTACAGAACTACGAGCAGTACTTC.

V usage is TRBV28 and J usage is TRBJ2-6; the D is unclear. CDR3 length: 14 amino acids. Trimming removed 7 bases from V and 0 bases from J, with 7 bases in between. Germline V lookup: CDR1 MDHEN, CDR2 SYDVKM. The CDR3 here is CASNSFSGANVLTF. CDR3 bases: TGTGCCAGCAATTCCTTCTCTGGGGCCAACGTCCTGACTTTC. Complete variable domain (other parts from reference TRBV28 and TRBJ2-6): DVKVTQSSRYLVKRTGEKVFLECVQDMDHENMFWYRQDPGLGLRLIYFSYDVKMKEKGDIPEGYSVSREKKERFSLILESASTNQTSMYLCASNSFSGANVLTFGAGSRLTVL.

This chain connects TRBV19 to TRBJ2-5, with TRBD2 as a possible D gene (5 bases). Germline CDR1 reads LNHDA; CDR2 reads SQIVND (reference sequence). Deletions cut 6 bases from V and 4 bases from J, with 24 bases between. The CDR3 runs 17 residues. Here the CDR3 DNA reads TGTGCCAGTAGGGCTGAGGGAAGCGGACCTCTCGGAGAGACCCAGTACTTC. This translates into CASRAEGSGPLGETQYF.

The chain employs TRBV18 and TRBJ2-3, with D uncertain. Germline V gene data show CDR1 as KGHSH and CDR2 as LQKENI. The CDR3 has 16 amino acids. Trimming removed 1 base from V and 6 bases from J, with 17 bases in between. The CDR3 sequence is CASSPLQSHRRDTQYF. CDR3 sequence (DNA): TGTGCCAGCTCACCACTACAGAGTCATAGAAGGGATACGCAGTATTTT.

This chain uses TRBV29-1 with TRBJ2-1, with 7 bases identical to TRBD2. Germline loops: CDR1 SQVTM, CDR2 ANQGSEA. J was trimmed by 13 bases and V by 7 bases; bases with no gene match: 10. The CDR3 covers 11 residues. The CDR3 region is CSGSHRDYQFF. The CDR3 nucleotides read TGCAGCGGATCACACCGGGACTATCAGTTCTTC.

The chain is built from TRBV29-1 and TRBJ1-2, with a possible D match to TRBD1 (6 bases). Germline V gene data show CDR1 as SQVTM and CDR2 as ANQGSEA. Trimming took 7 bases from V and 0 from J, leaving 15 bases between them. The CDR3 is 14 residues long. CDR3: CSAPGDGANYGYTF. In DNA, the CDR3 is TGCAGCGCCCCAGGGGACGGAGCTAACTATGGCTACACCTTC.

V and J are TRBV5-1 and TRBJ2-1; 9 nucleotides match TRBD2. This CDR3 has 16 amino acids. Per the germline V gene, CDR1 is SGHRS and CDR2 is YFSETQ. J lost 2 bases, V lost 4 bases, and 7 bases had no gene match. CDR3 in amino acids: CASSSLAGVAYNEQFF. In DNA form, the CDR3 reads TGCGCCAGCAGCAGTTTAGCGGGAGTCGCCTACAATGAGCAGTTCTTC.

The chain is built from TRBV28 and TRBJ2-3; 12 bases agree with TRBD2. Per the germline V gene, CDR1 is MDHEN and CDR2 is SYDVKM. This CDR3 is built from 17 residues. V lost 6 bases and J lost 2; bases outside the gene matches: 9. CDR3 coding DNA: TGTGCCAGCAGCGTAGGACTAGCGGGAATATTCACAGATACGCAGTATTTT. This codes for CASSVGLAGIFTDTQYF.

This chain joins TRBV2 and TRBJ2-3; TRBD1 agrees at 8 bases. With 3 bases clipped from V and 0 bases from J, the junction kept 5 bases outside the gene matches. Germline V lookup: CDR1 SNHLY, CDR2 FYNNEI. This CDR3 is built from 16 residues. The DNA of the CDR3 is TGTGCCAGCAGTGAGGGGACAGGATTTAGCACAGATACGCAGTATTTT. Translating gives CASSEGTGFSTDTQYF.

DNA for the CDR3: TGTGCCAGCAGCCCCGGGACAGGGAACTATGGCTACACCTTC. It specifies CASSPGTGNYGYTF. The chain carries TRBV6-5 and TRBJ1-2, with 9 bases fitting TRBD1. Trimming at V came to 6 bases and at J to 2 bases, leaving 4 bases not matched to a gene. The CDR3 covers 14 residues. CDR1 is MNHEY and CDR2 is SVGAGI in the germline V gene.

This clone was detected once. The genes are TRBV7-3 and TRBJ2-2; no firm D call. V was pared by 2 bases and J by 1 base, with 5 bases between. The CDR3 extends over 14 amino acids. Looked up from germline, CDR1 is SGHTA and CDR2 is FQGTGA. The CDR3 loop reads CASSLSGNTGELFF. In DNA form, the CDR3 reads TGTGCCAGCAGCTTATCCGGGAACACCGGGGAGCTGTTTTTT.

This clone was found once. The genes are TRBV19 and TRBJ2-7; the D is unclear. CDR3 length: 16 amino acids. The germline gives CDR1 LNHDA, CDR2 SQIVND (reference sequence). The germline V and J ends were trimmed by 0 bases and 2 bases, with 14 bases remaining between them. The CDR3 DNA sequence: TGTGCCAGTAGTATAGAATTCGCCGGAGTTCCCTACGAGCAGTACTTC. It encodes CASSIEFAGVPYEQYF.

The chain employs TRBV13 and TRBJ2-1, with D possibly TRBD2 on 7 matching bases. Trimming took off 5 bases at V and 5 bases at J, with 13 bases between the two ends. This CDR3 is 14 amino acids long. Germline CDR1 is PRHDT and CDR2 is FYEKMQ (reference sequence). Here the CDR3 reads CASSGRGAHNEQFF. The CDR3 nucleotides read TGTGCCAGCAGCGGCCGGGGGGCACACAATGAGCAGTTCTTC.

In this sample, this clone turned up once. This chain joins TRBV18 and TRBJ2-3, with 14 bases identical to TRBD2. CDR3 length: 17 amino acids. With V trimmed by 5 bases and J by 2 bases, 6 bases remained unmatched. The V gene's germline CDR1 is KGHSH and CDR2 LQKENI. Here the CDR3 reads CASSSRLAGGNTDTQYF. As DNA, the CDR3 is TGTGCCAGCTCATCTAGACTAGCGGGAGGGAACACAGATACGCAGTATTTT. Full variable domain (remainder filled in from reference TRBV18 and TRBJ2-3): NAGVMQNPRHLVRRRGQEARLRCSPMKGHSHVYWYRQLPEEGLKFMVYLQKENIIDESGMPKERFSAEFPKEGPSILRIQQVVRGDSAAYFCASSSRLAGGNTDTQYFGPGTRLTVL.

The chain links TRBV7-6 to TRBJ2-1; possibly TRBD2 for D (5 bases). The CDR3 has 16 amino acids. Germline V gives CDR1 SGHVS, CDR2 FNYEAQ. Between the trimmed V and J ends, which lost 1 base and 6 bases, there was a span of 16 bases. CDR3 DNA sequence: TGTGCCAGCAGCTTAGAGGACTGGCCTTCAGGCAATGAGCAGTTCTTC. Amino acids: CASSLEDWPSGNEQFF. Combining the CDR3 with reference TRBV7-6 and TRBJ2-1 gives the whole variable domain GAGVSQSPRYKVTKRGQDVALRCDPISGHVSLYWYRQALGQGPEFLTYFNYEAQQDKSGLPNDRFSAERPEGSISTLTIQRTEQRDSAMYRCASSLEDWPSGNEQFFGPGTRLTVL.

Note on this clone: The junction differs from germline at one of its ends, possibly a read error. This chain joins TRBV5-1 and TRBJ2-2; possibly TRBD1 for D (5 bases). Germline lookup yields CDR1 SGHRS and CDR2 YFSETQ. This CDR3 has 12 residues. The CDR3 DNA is TGCGCCAGCAATCAGGACACGGGGGAGCTGTTTTTT. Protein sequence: CASNQDTGELFF. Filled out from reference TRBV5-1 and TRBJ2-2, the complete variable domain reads KAGVTQTPRYLIKTRGQQVTLSCSPISGHRSVSWYQQTPGQGLQFLFEYFSETQRNKGNFPGRFSGRQFSNSRSEMNVSTLELGDSALYLCASNQDTGELFFGEGSRLTVL.

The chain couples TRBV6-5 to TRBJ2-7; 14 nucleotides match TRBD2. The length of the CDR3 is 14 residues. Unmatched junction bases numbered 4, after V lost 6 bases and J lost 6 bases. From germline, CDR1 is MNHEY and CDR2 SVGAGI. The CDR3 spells CASRGLAGAIEQYF. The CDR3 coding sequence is TGTGCCAGCAGGGGACTAGCGGGAGCGATCGAGCAGTACTTC.

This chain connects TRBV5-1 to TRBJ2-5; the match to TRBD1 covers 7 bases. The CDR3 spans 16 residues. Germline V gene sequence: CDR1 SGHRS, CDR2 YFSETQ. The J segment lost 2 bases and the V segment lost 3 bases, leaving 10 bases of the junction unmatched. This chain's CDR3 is CASSSKLSTGQETQYF. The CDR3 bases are TGCGCCAGCAGCTCGAAGCTTTCGACAGGGCAAGAGACCCAGTACTTC.

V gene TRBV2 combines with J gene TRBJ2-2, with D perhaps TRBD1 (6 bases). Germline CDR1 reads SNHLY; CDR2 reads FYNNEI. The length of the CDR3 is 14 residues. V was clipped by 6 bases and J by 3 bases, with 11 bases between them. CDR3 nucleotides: TGTGCCAGCAGGCGCAGGACAGACACCGGGGAGCTGTTTTTT. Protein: CASRRRTDTGELFF.

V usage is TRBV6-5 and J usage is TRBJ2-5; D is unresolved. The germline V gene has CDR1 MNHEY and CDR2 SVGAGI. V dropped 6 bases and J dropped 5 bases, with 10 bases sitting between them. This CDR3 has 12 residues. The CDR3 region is CASRGLEETQYF. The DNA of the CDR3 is TGTGCCAGCAGGGGCCTCGAGGAGACCCAGTACTTC.

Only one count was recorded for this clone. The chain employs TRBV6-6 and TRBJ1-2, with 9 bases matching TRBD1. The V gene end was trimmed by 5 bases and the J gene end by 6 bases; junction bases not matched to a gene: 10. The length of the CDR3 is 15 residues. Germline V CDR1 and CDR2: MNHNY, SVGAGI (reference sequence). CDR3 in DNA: TGTGCCAGCAGTCGCCTCGGGACAGGGTATGATGGCTACACCTTC. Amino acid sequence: CASSRLGTGYDGYTF.

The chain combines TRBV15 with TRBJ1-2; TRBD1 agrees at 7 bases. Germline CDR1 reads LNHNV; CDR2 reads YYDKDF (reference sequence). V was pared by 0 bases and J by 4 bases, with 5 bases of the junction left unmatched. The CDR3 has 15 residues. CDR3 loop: CATSREGQRIYGYTF. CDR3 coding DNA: TGTGCCACCAGCAGAGAGGGACAGAGAATCTATGGCTACACCTTC.

CDR3 in amino acids: CASTSTGSNQPQHF. The CDR3, as DNA: TGTGCCAGCACCTCCACCGGGTCCAATCAGCCCCAGCATTTT. This chain uses TRBV25-1 with TRBJ1-5; D is unclear. This CDR3 has 14 amino acids. Trimming left V 7 bases short and J 3 bases short, with 13 bases between. Germline loops: CDR1 MGHDK, CDR2 SYGVNS.

In DNA form, the CDR3 reads TGTGCCAGCTCCCCCAAGACAGGGGTTGTTGGAAATGAGCAGTTCTTC. Its protein product is CASSPKTGVVGNEQFF. The chain employs TRBV18 and TRBJ2-1; 8 positions match TRBD1. There are 16 residues in the CDR3. CDR1 and CDR2 (germline): KGHSH, LQKENI. V was clipped by 6 bases and J by 7 bases; unmatched bases: 14.

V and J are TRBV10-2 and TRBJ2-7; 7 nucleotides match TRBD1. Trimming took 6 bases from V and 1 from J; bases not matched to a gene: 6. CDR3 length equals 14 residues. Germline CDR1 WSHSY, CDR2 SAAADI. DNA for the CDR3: TGCGCCAGCAGCCAGGACAGGAGGTCCTACGAGCAGTACTTC. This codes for CASSQDRRSYEQYF.

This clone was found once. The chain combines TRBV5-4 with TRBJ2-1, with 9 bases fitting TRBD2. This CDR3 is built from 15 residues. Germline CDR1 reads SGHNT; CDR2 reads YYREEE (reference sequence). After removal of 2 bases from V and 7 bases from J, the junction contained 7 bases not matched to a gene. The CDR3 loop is CASSLKREVRNEQFF. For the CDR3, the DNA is TGTGCCAGCAGCTTAAAGCGGGAGGTAAGAAATGAGCAGTTCTTC.